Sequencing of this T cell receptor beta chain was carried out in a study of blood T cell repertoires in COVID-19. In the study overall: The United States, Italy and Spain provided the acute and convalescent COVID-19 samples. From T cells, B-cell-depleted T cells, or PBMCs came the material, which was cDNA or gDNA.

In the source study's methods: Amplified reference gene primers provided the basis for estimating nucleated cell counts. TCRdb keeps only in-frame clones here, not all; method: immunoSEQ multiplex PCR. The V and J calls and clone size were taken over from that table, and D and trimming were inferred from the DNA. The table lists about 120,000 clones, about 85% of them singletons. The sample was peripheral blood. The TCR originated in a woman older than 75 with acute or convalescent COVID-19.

In nucleotides, the CDR3 is TGCGCCAGCACCATAAGGCGACAGTATCATAGCAATCAGCCCCAGCATTTT. Its translation is CASTIRRQYHSNQPQHF. This chain connects TRBV23-1 to TRBJ1-5; D might be TRBD1 (5 bases). TRBV23-1 is an ORF for which the function is uncertain. V lost 7 bases to trimming and J lost 0 bases, with 19 bases between them. The CDR3 has 17 amino acids.